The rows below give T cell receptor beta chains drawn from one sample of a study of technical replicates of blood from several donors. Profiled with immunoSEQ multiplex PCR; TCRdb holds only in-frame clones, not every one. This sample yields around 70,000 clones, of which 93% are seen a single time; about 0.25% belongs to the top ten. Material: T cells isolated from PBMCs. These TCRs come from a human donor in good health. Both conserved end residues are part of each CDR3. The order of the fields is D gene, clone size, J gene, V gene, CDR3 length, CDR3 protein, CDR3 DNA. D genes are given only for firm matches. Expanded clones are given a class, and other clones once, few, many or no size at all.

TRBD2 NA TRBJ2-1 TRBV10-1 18 CASSESGLAGDSYNEQFF TGCGCCAGCAGTGAGTCGGGACTAGCGGGAGACTCCTACAATGAGCAGTTCTTC
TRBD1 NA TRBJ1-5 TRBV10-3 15 CAISVTGGEGQPQHF TGTGCCATCAGTGTGACAGGGGGCGAAGGTCAGCCCCAGCATTTT
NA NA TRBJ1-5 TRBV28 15 CASSRTGYSNQPQHF TGTGCCAGCAGTCGAACAGGGTATAGCAATCAGCCCCAGCATTTT
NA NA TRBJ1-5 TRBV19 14 CASTEQGKGRAQHF TGTGCCAGTACCGAGCAGGGTAAGGGTAGAGCCCAGCATTTT
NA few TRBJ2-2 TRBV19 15 CASSLQGPNTGELFF TGTGCCAGTAGTCTCCAGGGCCCGAACACCGGGGAGCTGTTTTTT
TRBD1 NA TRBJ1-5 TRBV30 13 CAWSVRGNQPQHF TGTGCCTGGAGTGTCAGGGGGAATCAGCCCCAGCATTTT
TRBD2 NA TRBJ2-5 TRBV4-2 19 CASSQGDATSGRVGETQYF TGTGCCAGCAGCCAAGGAGACGCGACTAGCGGGAGGGTTGGAGAGACCCAGTACTTC
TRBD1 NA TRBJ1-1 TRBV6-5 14 CASSYKTGITEAFF TGTGCCAGCAGTTACAAGACAGGGATCACTGAAGCTTTCTTT
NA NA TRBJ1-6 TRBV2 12 CASSVELSPLHF TGTGCCAGCAGCGTAGAACTGTCACCCCTCCACTTT
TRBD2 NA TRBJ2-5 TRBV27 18 CASSLGLAGVQYQETQYF TGTGCCAGCAGTTTAGGGTTAGCGGGAGTACAGTACCAAGAGACCCAGTACTTC
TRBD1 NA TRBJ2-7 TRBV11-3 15 CASSDPGTGSYEQYF TGTGCCAGCAGCGACCCCGGGACAGGGAGCTACGAGCAGTACTTC
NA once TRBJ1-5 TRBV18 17 CASSRTTGTLGNQPQHF TGTGCCAGCTCGCGGACTACCGGGACCCTAGGCAATCAGCCCCAGCATTTT
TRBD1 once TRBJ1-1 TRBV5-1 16 CASSLEQGVMNTEAFF TGCGCCAGCAGCTTGGAACAGGGGGTAATGAACACTGAAGCTTTCTTT
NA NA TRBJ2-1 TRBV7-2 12 CASSLEGNEQFF TGTGCCAGCAGCTTAGAGGGGAATGAGCAGTTCTTC
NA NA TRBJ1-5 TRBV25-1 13 CASSESGNQPQHF TGTGCCAGCAGTGAATCTGGCAATCAGCCCCAGCATTTT
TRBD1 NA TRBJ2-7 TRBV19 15 CASSGRGTGVYEQYF TGTGCCAGTAGTGGCCGAGGGACAGGAGTCTACGAGCAGTACTTC
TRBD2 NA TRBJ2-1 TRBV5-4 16 CASSRYGLAEYNEQFF TGTGCCAGCAGCCGTTACGGACTAGCGGAATACAATGAGCAGTTCTTC
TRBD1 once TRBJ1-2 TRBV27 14 CASSWTGGNYGYTF TGTGCCAGCAGTTGGACAGGGGGGAACTATGGCTACACCTTC
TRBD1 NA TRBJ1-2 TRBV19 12 CASTRTGYGYTF TGTGCCAGTACCAGGACAGGGTATGGCTACACCTTC
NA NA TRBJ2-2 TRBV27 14 CASSQEGNTGELFF TGTGCCAGCAGCCAGGAGGGGAACACCGGGGAGCTGTTTTTT
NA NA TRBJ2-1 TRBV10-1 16 CASSESTVHSYNEQFF TGCGCCAGCAGTGAGTCAACAGTCCACTCCTACAATGAGCAGTTCTTC
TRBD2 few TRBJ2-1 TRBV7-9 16 CASSLGGLAGGPEQFF TGTGCCAGCAGCTTAGGTGGGCTAGCGGGAGGTCCCGAGCAGTTCTTC
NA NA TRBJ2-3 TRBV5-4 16 CASSPRAIHSTDTQYF TGTGCCAGCAGCCCTAGAGCCATTCACAGCACAGATACGCAGTATTTT
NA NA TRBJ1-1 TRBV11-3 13 CASSIEQNTEAFF TGTGCCAGCAGCATCGAACAGAACACTGAAGCTTTCTTT
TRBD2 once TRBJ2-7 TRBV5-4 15 CASSSTSGGYYEQYF TGTGCCAGCAGCTCAACAAGCGGGGGGTACTACGAGCAGTACTTC
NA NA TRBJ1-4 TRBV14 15 CASSLMSGTNEKLFF TGTGCCAGCAGCCTGATGTCGGGGACTAATGAAAAACTGTTTTTT
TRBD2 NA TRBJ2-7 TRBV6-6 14 CASSYAGGGNEQYF TGTGCCAGCAGTTACGCTGGGGGAGGGAACGAGCAGTACTTC
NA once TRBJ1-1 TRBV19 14 CASSEGGAGTEAFF TGTGCCAGTAGTGAAGGTGGGGCCGGCACTGAAGCTTTCTTT
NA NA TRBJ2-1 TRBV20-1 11 CSARLLQEQFF TGCAGTGCTAGATTGCTGCAGGAGCAGTTCTTC
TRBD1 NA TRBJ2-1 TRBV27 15 CASSPGTGALNEQFF TGTGCCAGCAGTCCTGGGACAGGGGCTCTCAATGAGCAGTTCTTC
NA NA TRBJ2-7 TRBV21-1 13 CASWDRSSYEQYF TGTGCCAGCTGGGACAGAAGCTCCTACGAGCAGTACTTC
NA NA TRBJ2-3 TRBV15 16 CATARLGGLWTDTQYF TGTGCCACCGCGAGGTTAGGGGGTTTGTGGACAGATACGCAGTATTTT
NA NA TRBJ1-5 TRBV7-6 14 CASSLVASNQPQHF TGTGCCAGCAGCTTAGTAGCCTCAAATCAGCCCCAGCATTTT
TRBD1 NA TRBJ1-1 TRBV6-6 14 CASSYNRGETEAFF TGTGCCAGCAGTTACAACAGGGGAGAAACTGAAGCTTTCTTT
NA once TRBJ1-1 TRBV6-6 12 CASSYGETEAFF TGTGCCAGCAGTTACGGGGAGACTGAAGCTTTCTTT
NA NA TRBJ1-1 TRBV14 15 CASSQDFRGGTEAFF TGTGCCAGCAGCCAAGATTTCCGGGGTGGCACTGAAGCTTTCTTT
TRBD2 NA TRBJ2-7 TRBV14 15 CASSPRTSGLYEQYF TGTGCCAGCAGCCCCAGGACTAGCGGGCTCTACGAGCAGTACTTC
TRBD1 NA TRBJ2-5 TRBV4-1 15 CASSGPGQGKQTQYF TGCGCCAGCAGCGGACCGGGACAGGGGAAACAGACCCAGTACTTC
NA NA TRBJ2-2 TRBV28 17 CASSPLGAGAWYGELFF TGTGCCAGCAGTCCCCTCGGGGCAGGGGCTTGGTACGGGGAGCTGTTTTTT
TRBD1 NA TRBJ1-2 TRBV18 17 CASSPQSPGQGAWGYTF TGTGCCAGCTCACCACAGAGCCCGGGACAGGGGGCGTGGGGCTACACCTTC
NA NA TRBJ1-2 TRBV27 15 CASQDRAGYEYGYTF TGTGCCAGTCAAGATAGGGCGGGCTACGAGTATGGCTACACCTTC
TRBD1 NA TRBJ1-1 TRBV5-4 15 CASSRPMTGRSEAFF TGTGCCAGCAGTCGACCCATGACAGGGAGGTCTGAAGCTTTCTTT
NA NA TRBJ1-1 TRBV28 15 CASSLIWDMNTEAFF TGTGCCAGCAGTTTAATATGGGACATGAACACTGAAGCTTTCTTT
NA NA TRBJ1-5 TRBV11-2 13 CASSLGENQPQHF TGTGCCAGCAGCTTAGGGGAGAATCAGCCCCAGCATTTT
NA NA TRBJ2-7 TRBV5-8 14 CASSSPGFTYEQYF TGTGCCAGCAGCTCCCCAGGGTTTACGTACGAGCAGTACTTC
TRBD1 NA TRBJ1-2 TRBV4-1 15 CASRRTGDSNYGYTF TGCGCCAGCAGACGGACAGGGGACTCTAACTATGGCTACACCTTC
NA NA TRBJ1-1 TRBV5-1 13 CASSQGKGTEAFF TGCGCCAGCAGCCAGGGTAAGGGCACTGAAGCTTTCTTT
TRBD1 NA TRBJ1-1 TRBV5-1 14 CASSMTGRDTEAFF TGCGCCAGCAGCATGACAGGGCGGGACACTGAAGCTTTCTTT